The 6 T cell receptor beta chains reported below all come from one sample, sequenced in a study of T cells in localized non-small cell lung cancer. Generated by immunoSEQ multiplex PCR, the TCRdb table keeps only in-frame clones and is missing some. This sample has approximately 1,500 clones, with 20% to 30% found just once. Sequenced here: normal lung tissue next to the tumor, sampled before any cancer treatment. Source of these receptors: a male donor aged 60 or older with stage I lung adenocarcinoma.

This clone ranks as large. This chain joins TRBV10-2 and TRBJ1-1; a weak D match, TRBD1 (5 bases). The CDR3 has 13 amino acids. Germline V gene data show CDR1 as WSHSY and CDR2 as SAAADI. The V end lost 4 bases, the J end lost 1 base, and 7 bases lay between the germline ends. The CDR3 DNA sequence: TGCGCCAGCAGTGGGGACCCGAACACTGAAGCTTTCTTT. Encoded protein: CASSGDPNTEAFF.

The chain joins TRBV19 to TRBJ2-3, with D possibly being TRBD2 (6 bases). Germline CDR1 and CDR2: LNHDA and SQIVND (reference sequence). The CDR3 is 14 residues long. V was pared by 5 bases and J by 0 bases, with 9 bases between. DNA for the CDR3: TGTGCCAGTAGTTCCGGGGGAAGCACAGATACGCAGTATTTT. This sequence encodes CASSSGGSTDTQYF.

In its sample, this clone was seen a few times. The chain has TRBV6-8 and TRBJ1-1; tentative D call: TRBD1 (5 bases). Deletions cut 2 bases from V and 2 bases from J, with 9 bases between. Looked up from germline, CDR1 is MNHGY and CDR2 is SAAAGT. The CDR3 sequence is 14 residues long. CDR3 sequence (DNA): TGTGCCAGCAGTTACGGGGCAGCTAACACTGAAGCTTTCTTT. This sequence encodes CASSYGAANTEAFF.

This clone was counted between two and nine times. The chain employs TRBV11-3 and TRBJ2-7; 7 bases agree with TRBD1. With V trimmed by 3 bases and J by 2 bases, 4 bases remained unmatched. The CDR3 covers 14 residues. Germline lookup yields CDR1 SGHNT and CDR2 YENEEA. In nucleotides, the CDR3 is TGTGCCAGCAGCTTGGAACAGGGGACCTACGAGCAGTACTTC. Translated: CASSLEQGTYEQYF.

This clone counts as medium-sized. This chain connects TRBV11-3 to TRBJ2-3; a weak D match, TRBD2 (7 bases). Germline-derived CDR1 and CDR2 are SGHNT and YENEEA. The V end was cut by 5 bases, the J end by 0 bases, with 21 bases between. The CDR3 runs to 18 residues. This CDR3 reads CASSQGRGRGASTDTQYF. CDR3 coding DNA: TGTGCCAGCAGCCAAGGTCGTGGTCGGGGGGCCAGCACAGATACGCAGTATTTT.

The sample holds a few counts of this clone. The CDR3 region has the DNA TGTGCCAGCAGTTCCCTAACGGGAGAGCAGTACTTC. Translating gives CASSSLTGEQYF. The chain recombines TRBV28 with TRBJ2-7, with a weak D call TRBD2 (5 bases). The germline V gene encodes CDR1 MDHEN and CDR2 SYDVKM. V lost 4 bases and J lost 7, with 11 bases in between. The CDR3 runs 12 residues.